The 12 T cell receptor beta chains reported below all come from one sample, sequenced in a study of OX40 agonist ivuxolimab in advanced cancers. Repertoires were generated with immunoSEQ multiplex PCR, while TCRdb's copy carries only in-frame clones and drops some. The data show 50,000 to 70,000 clones, more than 85% seen once. This material consisted of CD4+ or CD8+ T cells sorted from blood, taken in a trial of the OX40 agonist ivuxolimab. These receptors originate from an adult with an advanced solid tumor such as melanoma, head and neck, liver or kidney cancer.

The chain carries TRBV13 and TRBJ2-1, with D unresolved. The CDR3 is 16 amino acids. The V gene lost 5 bases and the J gene lost 3 bases, with 17 bases spanning the gap. CDR1 is PRHDT, CDR2 FYEKMQ, per germline (reference sequence). This CDR3 is CASSPQRPSIYNEQFF. The CDR3 DNA reads as TGTGCCAGCAGCCCACAGAGACCTTCCATCTACAATGAGCAGTTCTTC.

The chain uses TRBV9 and TRBJ2-2; the D is unclear. The CDR3 runs to 16 residues. The germline V gene encodes CDR1 SGDLS and CDR2 YYNGEE. Trimming shortened V by 0 bases and J by 6 bases, and 15 bases separated the two germline ends. As DNA, the CDR3 is TGTGCCAGCAGCGTAGGATGGGGAACGGGCGCCGGGGAGCTGTTTTTT. Translating gives CASSVGWGTGAGELFF.

V is TRBV14 and J is TRBJ2-3; TRBD2 matches 9 bases. The V gene's germline CDR1 is SGHDN and CDR2 FVKESK. J gave up 4 bases and V 5 bases, and 13 bases lay outside the gene matches. The CDR3 consists of 17 residues. The CDR3 DNA sequence: TGTGCCAGCAGCGAAGTCAATAGCGGGAGATGGGCAGATACGCAGTATTTT. As protein: CASSEVNSGRWADTQYF.

V and J are TRBV4-1 and TRBJ2-3; D not resolved. The CDR3 is 13 amino acids. Germline V lookup: CDR1 MGHRA, CDR2 YSYEKL. V gave up 4 bases and J gave up 1 base, with 6 bases separating them. CDR3 in DNA: TGCGCCAGCAGCCGGATTGGCACAGATACGCAGTATTTT. Protein: CASSRIGTDTQYF.

The chain recombines TRBV7-2 with TRBJ2-7; maybe TRBD1 (6 bases). Germline CDR1 SGHTA, CDR2 FQGNSA. The CDR3 length is 15 residues. Trimming left V 2 bases short and J 3 bases short, with 14 bases between. Here the CDR3 DNA reads TGTGCCAGCAGCTTAACTACAAGGACAGACTACGAGCAGTACTTC. It codes for CASSLTTRTDYEQYF.

This chain links TRBV15 with TRBJ1-5; D call uncertain. Germline CDR1 LNHNV, CDR2 YYDKDF (reference sequence). Trimming took 0 bases from V and 0 from J, leaving 12 bases between them. CDR3 size: 17 residues. As DNA, the CDR3 is TGTGCCACCAGCAGAGATTTATTCAGGAATAGCAATCAGCCCCAGCATTTT. It codes for CATSRDLFRNSNQPQHF.

V is TRBV5-1 and J is TRBJ2-3, with D possibly TRBD1 on 6 matching bases. The length of the CDR3 is 17 residues. Trimming removed 3 bases from V and 4 bases from J, with 21 bases in between. In germline, CDR1 is SGHRS, CDR2 YFSETQ. The CDR3 DNA sequence: TGCGCCAGCAGCTGGGGCCTCATCCCCGAGGGGGCAGATACGCAGTATTTT. Amino acid sequence: CASSWGLIPEGADTQYF.

A single count supports this clone. The chain links TRBV6-5 to TRBJ2-7; D ambiguous. The CDR3 runs to 16 residues. V was pared by 2 bases and J by 6 bases, with 20 bases between. Germline V gene lookup returns CDR1 MNHEY and CDR2 SVGAGI. DNA of the CDR3: TGTGCCAGCAGTTACGGAACCAGTCCCTTCGCCCTCGAGCAGTACTTC. Protein sequence: CASSYGTSPFALEQYF.

This clone was detected only once. The chain couples TRBV7-6 to TRBJ2-7, with 8 positions matching TRBD2. Germline assignment: CDR1 SGHVS and CDR2 FNYEAQ. V was clipped by 6 bases and J by 3 bases; unmatched bases: 13. The CDR3 runs 16 residues. The CDR3 region is CASSPIAGLVFYEQYF. The CDR3 DNA is TGTGCCAGCAGTCCTATCGCGGGACTAGTCTTCTACGAGCAGTACTTC.

V and J are TRBV4-1 and TRBJ1-3; TRBD1 aligns across 7 bases. Germline loops: CDR1 MGHRA, CDR2 YSYEKL. The length of the CDR3 is 18 residues. After removal of 2 bases from V and 7 bases from J, the junction contained 17 bases not matched to a gene. In nucleotides, the CDR3 is TGCGCCAGCAGCCAATTGCCCGGACAGGAGGCCGGTGGGAACACCATATATTTT. Translation: CASSQLPGQEAGGNTIYF.

V usage is TRBV5-4 and J usage is TRBJ2-3, with D possibly being TRBD2 (7 bases). Trimming removed 2 bases at V and 4 bases at J, with 23 bases between. The CDR3 runs 18 residues. The germline V gene has CDR1 SGHNT and CDR2 YYREEE (reference sequence). CDR3 sequence reads: CASSFPIEGEGPSDTQYF. The CDR3 bases are TGTGCCAGCAGCTTCCCTATTGAGGGGGAGGGGCCTTCAGATACGCAGTATTTT.

The CDR3 is CASSENSPDEQFF. The CDR3 DNA is TGCGCCAGCAGTGAGAACTCGCCCGATGAGCAGTTCTTC. The gene calls are TRBV10-2 and TRBJ2-1; no clear D gene. V lost 2 bases and J lost 8, with 10 bases in between. Per the germline V gene, CDR1 is WSHSY and CDR2 is SAAADI. This CDR3 has 13 residues.